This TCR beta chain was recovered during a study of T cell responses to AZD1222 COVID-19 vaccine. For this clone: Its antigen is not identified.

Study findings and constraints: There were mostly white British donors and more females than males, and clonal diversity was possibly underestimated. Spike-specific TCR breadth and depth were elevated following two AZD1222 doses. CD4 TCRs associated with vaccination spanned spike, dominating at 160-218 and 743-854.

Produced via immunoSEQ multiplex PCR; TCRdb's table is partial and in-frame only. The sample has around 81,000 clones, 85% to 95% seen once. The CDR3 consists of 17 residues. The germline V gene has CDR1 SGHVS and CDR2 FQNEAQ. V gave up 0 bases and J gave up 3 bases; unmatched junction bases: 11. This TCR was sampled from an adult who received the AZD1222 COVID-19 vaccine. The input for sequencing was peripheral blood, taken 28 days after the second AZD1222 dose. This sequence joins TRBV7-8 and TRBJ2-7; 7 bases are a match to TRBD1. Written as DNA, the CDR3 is TGTGCCAGCAGCTTAGCGACCCATCAGGGGGATTTCTACGAGCAGTACTTC. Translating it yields CASSLATHQGDFYEQYF. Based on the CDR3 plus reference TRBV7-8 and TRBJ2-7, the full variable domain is GAGVSQSPRYKVAKRGQDVALRCDPISGHVSLFWYQQALGQGPEFLTYFQNEAQLDKSGLPSDRFFAERPEGSVSTLKIQRTQQEDSAVYLCASSLATHQGDFYEQYFGPGTRLTVT.